A single sample is the source of the 8 T cell receptor beta chains below, sequenced in a study of blood T cells in healthy people across ages. PCR was performed a second time for about 7 to 11 cycles using a sample-barcoded 5' primer and a J-beta primer mix. Each CDR3 protein gets one entry after TCRdb re-called the 5' RACE reads with MiXCR. This table holds approximately 900,000 distinct CDR3 sequences, about 48% found once. Sequencing input: blood. The source is a young man in good health.

The gene calls are TRBV6-1 and TRBJ2-7; D is uncertain. The closer fit of TRBJ2-5 to the DNA end suggests the J call may be wrong. This CDR3 is 11 amino acids long. Germline V gives CDR1 MNHNS, CDR2 SASEGT. CDR3 nucleotide sequence: TGTGCCAGCAGTGGGCATGAGACCCAGTACTTC. Its protein is CASSGHETQYF.

The J gene is TRBJ2-7, the V gene TRBV27; 10 bases map to TRBD2. This CDR3 contains 15 residues. From germline, CDR1 is MNHEY and CDR2 SMNVEV (reference sequence). The J segment lost 6 bases and the V segment lost 2 bases, leaving 7 bases of the junction unmatched. CDR3 DNA sequence: TGTGCCAGCAGTTTAAACCAGCGGGGGGGCCGCGAGCAGTACTTC. As protein: CASSLNQRGGREQYF.

The gene calls are TRBV5-1 and TRBJ2-7; 11 nucleotides match TRBD2. The CDR3 runs 15 residues. Germline CDR1 reads SGHRS; CDR2 reads YFSETQ. The V segment lost 4 bases and the J segment 6 bases; nucleotides outside the gene matches: 9. The CDR3 protein is CASSLSGGAFSEQYF. The CDR3 DNA is TGCGCCAGCAGCCTTAGCGGGGGGGCGTTCTCCGAGCAGTACTTC.

The chain employs TRBV7-2 and TRBJ1-1; D remains unclear. Trimming shortened V by 4 bases and J by 6 bases, and 12 bases separated the two germline ends. Germline V gene sequence: CDR1 SGHTA, CDR2 FQGNSA. CDR3 length: 13 amino acids. The CDR3: CASSYPLSPEAFF. The CDR3 DNA sequence: TGTGCCAGCAGCTATCCTCTCTCCCCTGAAGCTTTCTTT.

The chain employs TRBV2 and TRBJ1-5, with a possible D match to TRBD1 (6 bases). Per germline, CDR1 SNHLY and CDR2 FYNNEI. This CDR3 spans 13 amino acids. V lost 10 bases, J lost 3 bases, and 13 bases lay in between. CDR3 sequence reads: CANSRDINQPQHF. The CDR3 DNA reads TGTGCCAACTCCCGGGACATCAATCAGCCCCAGCATTTT.

This rearrangement joins TRBV28 to TRBJ2-3, with 7 bases that match TRBD2. CDR1 and CDR2 (germline): MDHEN, SYDVKM. The CDR3 covers 15 residues. V dropped 5 bases and J dropped 2; count of bases not matched to a gene: 7. The CDR3 protein is CASSPGGRLTDTQYF. For the CDR3, the DNA is TGTGCCAGCAGTCCCGGGGGGAGACTCACAGATACGCAGTATTTT.

The V and J genes are TRBV5-1 and TRBJ2-3, with D unresolved. Germline V gene data show CDR1 as SGHRS and CDR2 as YFSETQ. Trimming left V 0 bases short and J 5 bases short, with 19 bases between. This CDR3 region has 17 residues. The CDR3 nucleotides read TGCGCCAGCAGCTTGGCCGGTGGGTTAAGGTCAGGAGATACGCAGTATTTT. It yields the protein CASSLAGGLRSGDTQYF.

Only a few counts were recorded for this clonotype. The CDR3 loop reads CASSYSRQGVDTQYF. The DNA for the CDR3 is TGTGCCAGCAGTTACTCGAGGCAGGGTGTGGATACGCAGTATTTT. This rearrangement joins TRBV6-5 to TRBJ2-3; TRBD1 might be the D (5 bases). This CDR3 comprises 15 residues. Germline V gene data show CDR1 as MNHEY and CDR2 as SVGAGI. Deletions cut 0 bases from V and 6 bases from J, with 13 bases between.